The present T cell receptor beta chain was sequenced within a study of response to subunit inactivated influenza vaccine. TCRdb re-called the RT-PCR reads through MiXCR, storing one row per CDR3 protein. Among about 700,000 distinct CDR3 sequences listed, roughly 14% were seen once. This clonotype was seen a handful of times. Antigen specificity is unknown. CDR1 and CDR2 from the germline V gene are SEHNR and FQNEAQ (reference sequence). There are 15 residues in the CDR3. After removal of 4 bases from V and 2 bases from J, the junction contained 8 bases not matched to a gene. Whole-study results and caveats: It was the authors' suggestion that each seasonal influenza vaccination recruits few new T cells.

The specimen comprised PBMCs from blood, sampled 14 days before vaccination. The rearrangement uses TRBV7-9 and TRBJ2-7, with TRBD2 identical over 7 bases. This TCR was sampled from a man aged 50 or older who received an inactivated influenza vaccine. Here the CDR3 reads CASSSSGGYPYEQYF. The DNA for the CDR3 is TGTGCCAGCAGCTCCTCGGGGGGATATCCCTACGAGCAGTACTTC.